This TCR beta chain was found in a study of cytomegalovirus exposure and HLA in healthy donors. Study details: The 100 to 150 validation repertoires and the approximately 630 first-cohort repertoires shared a platform, a later analysis reported. Regarding the study as a whole: There were a few CMV-associated chains whose specificity for CMV antigens was confirmed in vitro. Researchers counted 180 or so TCR beta chains as cytomegalovirus-associated.

Donors came from a validation cohort of 95 to 150 subjects, distinct from the first 666-subject cohort. Only in-frame clones appear in the TCRdb table, and some are missing; sequencing was by immunoSEQ multiplex PCR. The table includes about 200,000 clones, approximately 82% detected once. A note on this clone: Its antigen is still unknown.

The sequence was obtained from a woman between 18 and 29 years old in good health and CMV-seronegative. Material: PBMCs.

The CDR3 protein is CASSSGGTSGVLEQFF. The CDR3 DNA sequence: TGCGCCAGCAGCTCGGGAGGGACTAGCGGGGTATTAGAGCAGTTCTTC. V is TRBV5-1 and J is TRBJ2-1; 13 nucleotides agree with TRBD2. This CDR3 comprises 16 residues. V lost 3 bases and J lost 10; bases outside the gene matches: 10. CDR1 and CDR2 from the germline V gene are SGHRS and YFSETQ.